One and the same sample provided the 3 T cell receptor beta chains below, sequenced in a study of blood T cell repertoires in COVID-19. Using immunoSEQ multiplex PCR, the repertoire was profiled, and TCRdb retains in-frame clones only, with some absent. The sample has roughly 280,000 clones, more than 80% seen once. Sample: PBMCs or T cells enriched from blood (not recorded which). The receptors shown here come from a woman aged 25 to 39 with acute COVID-19.

The chain recombines TRBV2 with TRBJ2-3; 11 bases agree with TRBD2. V trimming: 5 bases; J trimming: 3 bases; junction bases outside the gene matches: 1. CDR3 length: 14 amino acids. The germline gives CDR1 SNHLY, CDR2 FYNNEI. CDR3 amino acids: CASSTSGSTDTQYF. The CDR3 nucleotides read TGTGCCAGCAGTACTAGCGGGAGTACAGATACGCAGTATTTT. Supplemented by reference TRBV2 and TRBJ2-3, the full variable domain reads EPEVTQTPSHQVTQMGQEVILRCVPISNHLYFYWYRQILGQKVEFLVSFYNNEISEKSEIFDDQFSVERPDGSNFTLKIRSTKLEDSAMYFCASSTSGSTDTQYFGPGTRLTVL.

The chain uses TRBV24-1 and TRBJ1-2; 10 bases are shared with TRBD1. Germline-derived CDR1 and CDR2 are KGHDR and SFDVKD. The CDR3 totals 13 residues. V dropped 4 bases and J dropped 8; count of bases not matched to a gene: 3. Here the CDR3 DNA reads TGTGCCACCAGTGAAGGGACAGGGGAAGGCTACACCTTC. Amino acid sequence: CATSEGTGEGYTF.

This clone was recorded a few times. This chain connects TRBV10-2 to TRBJ2-7; TRBD1 might be the D (6 bases). The V end was cut by 2 bases, the J end by 4 bases, with 9 bases between. This CDR3 region has 13 residues. Germline-derived CDR1 and CDR2 are WSHSY and SAAADI. As DNA, the CDR3 is TGCGCCAGCAGTGAGCCGACAGGTTACGAGCAGTACTTC. Amino acids: CASSEPTGYEQYF.